This T cell receptor (beta chain) was found in a study of blood T cell repertoires in COVID-19. About the study: COVID-19 samples collected from the United States, Italy and Spain covered acute and convalescent phases.

This CDR3 region has 13 residues. V shed 7 bases and J shed 2 bases, with 9 bases lying between them. The table came from immunoSEQ multiplex PCR; TCRdb's copy has only in-frame clones and leaves some out. The profile covers 250,000 to 350,000 clones, with just over 85% appearing a single time and 3% taken by the ten largest. The sample was peripheral blood. This TCR was sampled from a woman aged 25 to 39 with active or convalescent COVID-19. The chain is built from TRBV12-3 or TRBV12-4 and TRBJ1-3; D remains ambiguous. CDR3 sequence reads: CASTLIAGNTIYF. The CDR3 region has the DNA TGTGCCAGCACCCTAATTGCTGGAAACACCATATATTTT.